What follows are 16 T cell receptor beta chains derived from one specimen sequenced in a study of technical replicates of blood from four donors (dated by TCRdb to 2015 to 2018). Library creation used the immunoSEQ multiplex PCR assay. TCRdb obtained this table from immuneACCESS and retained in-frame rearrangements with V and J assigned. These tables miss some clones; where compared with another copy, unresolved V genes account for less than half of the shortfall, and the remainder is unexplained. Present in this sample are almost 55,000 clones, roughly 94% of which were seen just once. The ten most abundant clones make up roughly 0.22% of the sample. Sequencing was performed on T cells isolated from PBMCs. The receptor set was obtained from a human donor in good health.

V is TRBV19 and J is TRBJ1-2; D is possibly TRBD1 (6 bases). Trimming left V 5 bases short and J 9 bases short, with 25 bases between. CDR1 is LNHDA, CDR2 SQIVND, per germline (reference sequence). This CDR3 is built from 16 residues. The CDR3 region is CASSLAGQRLPSSYTF. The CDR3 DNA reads TGTGCCAGTAGTCTAGCCGGACAGCGCTTACCCTCAAGCTACACCTTC.

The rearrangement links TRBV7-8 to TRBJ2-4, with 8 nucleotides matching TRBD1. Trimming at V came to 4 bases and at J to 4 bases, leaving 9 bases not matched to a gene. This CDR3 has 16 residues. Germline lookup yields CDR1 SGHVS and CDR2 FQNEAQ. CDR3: CASSSHRTGIKNIQYF. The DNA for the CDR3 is TGTGCCAGCAGCTCACACCGGACAGGGATTAAAAACATTCAGTACTTC.

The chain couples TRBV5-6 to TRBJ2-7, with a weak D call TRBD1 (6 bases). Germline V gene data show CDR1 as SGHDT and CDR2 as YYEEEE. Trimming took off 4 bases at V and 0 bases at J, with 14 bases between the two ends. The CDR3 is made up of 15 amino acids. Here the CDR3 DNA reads TGTGCCAGCAGCCTAACCGGGACAAGCTCCTACGAGCAGTACTTC. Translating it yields CASSLTGTSSYEQYF.

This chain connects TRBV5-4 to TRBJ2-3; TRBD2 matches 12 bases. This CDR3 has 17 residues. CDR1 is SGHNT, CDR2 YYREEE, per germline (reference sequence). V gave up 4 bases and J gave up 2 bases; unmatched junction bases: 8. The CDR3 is CASSPVGLAGITDTQYF. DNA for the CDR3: TGTGCCAGCAGCCCGGTCGGACTAGCGGGAATCACAGATACGCAGTATTTT.

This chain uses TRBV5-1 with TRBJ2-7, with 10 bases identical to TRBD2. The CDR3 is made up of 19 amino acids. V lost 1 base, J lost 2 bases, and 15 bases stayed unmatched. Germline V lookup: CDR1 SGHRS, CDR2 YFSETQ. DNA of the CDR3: TGCGCCAGCAGCTTGCGTGCAATCGGGACTAGCGCATTTACCTACGAGCAGTACTTC. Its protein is CASSLRAIGTSAFTYEQYF.

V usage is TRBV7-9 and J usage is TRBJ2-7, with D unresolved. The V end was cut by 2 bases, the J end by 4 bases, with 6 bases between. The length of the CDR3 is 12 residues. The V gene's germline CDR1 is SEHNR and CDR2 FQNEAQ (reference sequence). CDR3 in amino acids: CASSLRVYEQYF. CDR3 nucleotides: TGTGCCAGCAGCTTACGGGTTTACGAGCAGTACTTC.

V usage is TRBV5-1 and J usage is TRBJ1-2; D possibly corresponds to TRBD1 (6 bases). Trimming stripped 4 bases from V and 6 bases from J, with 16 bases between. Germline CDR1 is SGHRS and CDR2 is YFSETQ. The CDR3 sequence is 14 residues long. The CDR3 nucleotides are TGCGCCAGCAGCCTGGAAGGGGGGGCTGATGGCTACACCTTC. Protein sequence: CASSLEGGADGYTF. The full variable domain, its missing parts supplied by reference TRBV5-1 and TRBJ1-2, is KAGVTQTPRYLIKTRGQQVTLSCSPISGHRSVSWYQQTPGQGLQFLFEYFSETQRNKGNFPGRFSGRQFSNSRSEMNVSTLELGDSALYLCASSLEGGADGYTFGSGTRLTVV.

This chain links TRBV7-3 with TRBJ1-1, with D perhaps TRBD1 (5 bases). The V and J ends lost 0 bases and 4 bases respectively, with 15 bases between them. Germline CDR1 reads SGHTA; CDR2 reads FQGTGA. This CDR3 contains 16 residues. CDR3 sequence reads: CASSLTRGSGPTEAFF. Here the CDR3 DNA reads TGTGCCAGCAGCTTAACGCGGGGGTCGGGCCCCACTGAAGCTTTCTTT.

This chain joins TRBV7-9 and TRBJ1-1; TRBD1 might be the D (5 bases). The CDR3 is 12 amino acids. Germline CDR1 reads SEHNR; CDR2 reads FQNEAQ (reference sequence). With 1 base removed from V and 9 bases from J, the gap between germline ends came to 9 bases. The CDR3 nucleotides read TGTGCCAGCAGCTTAGTGGCAGGGCAAGCTTTCTTT. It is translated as CASSLVAGQAFF.

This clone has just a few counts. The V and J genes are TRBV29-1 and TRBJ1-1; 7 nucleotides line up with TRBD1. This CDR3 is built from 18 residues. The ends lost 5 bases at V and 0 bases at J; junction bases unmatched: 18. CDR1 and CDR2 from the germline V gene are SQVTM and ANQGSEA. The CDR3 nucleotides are TGCAGCGTTAGGAATAAATGGGACAGTTCACCTTTGAACACTGAAGCTTTCTTT. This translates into CSVRNKWDSSPLNTEAFF.

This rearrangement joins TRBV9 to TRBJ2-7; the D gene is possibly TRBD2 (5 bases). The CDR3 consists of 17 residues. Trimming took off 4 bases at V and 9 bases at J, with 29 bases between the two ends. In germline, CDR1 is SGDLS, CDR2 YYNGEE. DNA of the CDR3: TGTGCCAGCAGCCCCCACTGGTCGGACTCATCAACTCTAGGGCAGTACTTC. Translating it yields CASSPHWSDSSTLGQYF.

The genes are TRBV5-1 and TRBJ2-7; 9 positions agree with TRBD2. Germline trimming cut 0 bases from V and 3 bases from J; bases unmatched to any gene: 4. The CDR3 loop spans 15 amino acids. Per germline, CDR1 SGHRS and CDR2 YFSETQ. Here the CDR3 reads CASSLALAGRYEQYF. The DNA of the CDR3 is TGCGCCAGCAGCTTGGCTCTAGCGGGGCGCTACGAGCAGTACTTC. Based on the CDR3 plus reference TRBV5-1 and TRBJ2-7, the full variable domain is KAGVTQTPRYLIKTRGQQVTLSCSPISGHRSVSWYQQTPGQGLQFLFEYFSETQRNKGNFPGRFSGRQFSNSRSEMNVSTLELGDSALYLCASSLALAGRYEQYFGPGTRLTVT.

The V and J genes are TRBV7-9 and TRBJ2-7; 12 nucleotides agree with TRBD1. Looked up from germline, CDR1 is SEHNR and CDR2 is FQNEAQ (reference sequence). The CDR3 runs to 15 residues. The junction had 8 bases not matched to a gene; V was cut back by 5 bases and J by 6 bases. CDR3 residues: CASSPLGTGGAEQYF. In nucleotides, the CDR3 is TGTGCCAGCAGCCCGCTCGGGACAGGGGGCGCCGAGCAGTACTTC. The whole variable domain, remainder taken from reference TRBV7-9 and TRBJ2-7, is DTGVSQNPRHKITKRGQNVTFRCDPISEHNRLYWYRQTLGQGPEFLTYFQNEAQLEKSRLLSDRFSAERPKGSFSTLEIQRTEQGDSAMYLCASSPLGTGGAEQYFGPGTRLTVT.

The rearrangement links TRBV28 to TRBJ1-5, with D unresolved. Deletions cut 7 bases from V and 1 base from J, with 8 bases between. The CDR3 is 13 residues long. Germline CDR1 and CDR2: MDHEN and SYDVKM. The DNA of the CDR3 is TGTGCCAGCACAAGGAGGAGCAATCAGCCCCAGCATTTT. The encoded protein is CASTRRSNQPQHF.

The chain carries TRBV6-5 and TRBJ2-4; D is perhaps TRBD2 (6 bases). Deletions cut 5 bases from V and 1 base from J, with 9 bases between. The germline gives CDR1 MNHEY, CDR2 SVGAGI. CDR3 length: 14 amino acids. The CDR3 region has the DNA TGTGCCAGCAGTCGCGGGACGGCCAAAAACATTCAGTACTTC. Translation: CASSRGTAKNIQYF.

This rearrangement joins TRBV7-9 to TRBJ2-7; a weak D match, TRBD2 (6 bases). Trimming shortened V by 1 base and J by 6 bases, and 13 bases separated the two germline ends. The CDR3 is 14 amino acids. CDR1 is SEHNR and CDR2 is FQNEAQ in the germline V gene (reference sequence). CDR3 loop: CASSLEAEGSEQYF. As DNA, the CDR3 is TGTGCCAGCAGCTTAGAGGCGGAGGGTAGCGAGCAGTACTTC.